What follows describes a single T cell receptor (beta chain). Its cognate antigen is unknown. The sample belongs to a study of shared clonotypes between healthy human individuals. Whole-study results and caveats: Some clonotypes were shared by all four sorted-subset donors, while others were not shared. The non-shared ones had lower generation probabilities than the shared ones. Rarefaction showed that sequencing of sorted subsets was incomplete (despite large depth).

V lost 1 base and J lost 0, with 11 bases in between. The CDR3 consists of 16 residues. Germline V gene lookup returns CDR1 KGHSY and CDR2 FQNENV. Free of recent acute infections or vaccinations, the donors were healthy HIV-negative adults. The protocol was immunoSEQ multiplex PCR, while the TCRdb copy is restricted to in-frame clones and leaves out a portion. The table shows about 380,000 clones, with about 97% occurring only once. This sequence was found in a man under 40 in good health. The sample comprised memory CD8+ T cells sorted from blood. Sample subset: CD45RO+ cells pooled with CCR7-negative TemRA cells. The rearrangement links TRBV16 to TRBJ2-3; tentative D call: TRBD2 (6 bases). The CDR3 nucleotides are TGTGCCAGCAGCCAATACTCGGGAGTTAGCACAGATACGCAGTATTTT. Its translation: CASSQYSGVSTDTQYF.